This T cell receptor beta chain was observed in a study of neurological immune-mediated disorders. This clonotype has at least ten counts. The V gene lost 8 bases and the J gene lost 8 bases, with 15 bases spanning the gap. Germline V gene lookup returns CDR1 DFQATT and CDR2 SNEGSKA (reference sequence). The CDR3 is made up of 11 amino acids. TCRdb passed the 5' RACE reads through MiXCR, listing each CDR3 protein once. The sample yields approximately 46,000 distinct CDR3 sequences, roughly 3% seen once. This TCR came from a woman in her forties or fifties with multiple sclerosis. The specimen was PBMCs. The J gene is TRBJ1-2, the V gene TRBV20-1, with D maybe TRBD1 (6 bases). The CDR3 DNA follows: TGCAGTTCGGGGGGCGCAGAGGGCTACACCTTC. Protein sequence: CSSGGAEGYTF.